This T cell receptor (beta chain) was captured by sequencing in a study of early T cells in non-severe SARS-CoV-2 infection. MiXCR, applied by TCRdb to the 5' RACE reads, yields one record per CDR3 protein. The sample holds roughly 69,000 distinct CDR3 sequences; about 9% are singletons and the top ten take less than 6.5%. General study points: VDJdb matching favored anti-spike CD8 responses, missing private and CD4 specificities.

This CDR3 contains 14 residues. V was shortened by 4 bases and J by 2 bases, with 12 bases between the two germline ends. Germline loops: CDR1 MNHEY, CDR2 SVGEGT. In its sample, this clonotype was seen many times. Its antigen is unknown. What was sequenced was whole blood. The chain carries TRBV6-2 or TRBV6-3 and TRBJ2-7; unclear D gene. This receptor was identified in an adult who was a healthcare worker with PCR-confirmed SARS-CoV-2 infection or an uninfected control (not recorded which). The CDR3 nucleotides read TGTGCCAGCAGTTCCCTCAGCGTTGCCTACGAGCAGTACTTC. Protein product: CASSSLSVAYEQYF.